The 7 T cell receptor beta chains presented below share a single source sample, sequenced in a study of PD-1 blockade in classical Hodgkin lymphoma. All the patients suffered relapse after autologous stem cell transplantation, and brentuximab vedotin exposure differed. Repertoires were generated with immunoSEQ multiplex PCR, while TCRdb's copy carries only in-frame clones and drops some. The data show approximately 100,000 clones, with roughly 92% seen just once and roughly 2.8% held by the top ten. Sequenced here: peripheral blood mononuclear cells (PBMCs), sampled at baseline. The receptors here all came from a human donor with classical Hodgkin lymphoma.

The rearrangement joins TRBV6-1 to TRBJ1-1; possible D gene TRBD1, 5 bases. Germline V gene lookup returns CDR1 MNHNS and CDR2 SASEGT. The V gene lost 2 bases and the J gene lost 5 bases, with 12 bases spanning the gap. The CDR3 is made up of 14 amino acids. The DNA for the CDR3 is TGTGCCAGCAGTGAACAGGGAGGGAGGACTGAAGCTTTCTTT. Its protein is CASSEQGGRTEAFF.

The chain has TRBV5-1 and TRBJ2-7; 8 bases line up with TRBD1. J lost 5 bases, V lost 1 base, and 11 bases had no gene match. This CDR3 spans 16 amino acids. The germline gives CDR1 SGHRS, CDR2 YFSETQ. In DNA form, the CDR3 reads TGCGCCAGCAGCTTGAAGTCAGGGGGCGTTAAAGACGAGCAGTACTTC. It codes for CASSLKSGGVKDEQYF.

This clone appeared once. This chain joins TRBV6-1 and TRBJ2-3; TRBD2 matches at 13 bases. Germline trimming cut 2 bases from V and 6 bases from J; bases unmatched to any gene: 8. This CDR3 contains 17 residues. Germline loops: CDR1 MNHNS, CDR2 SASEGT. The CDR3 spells CASSERTSGSLGDTQYF. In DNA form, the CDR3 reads TGTGCCAGCAGTGAAAGGACTAGCGGGAGTCTGGGTGATACGCAGTATTTT.

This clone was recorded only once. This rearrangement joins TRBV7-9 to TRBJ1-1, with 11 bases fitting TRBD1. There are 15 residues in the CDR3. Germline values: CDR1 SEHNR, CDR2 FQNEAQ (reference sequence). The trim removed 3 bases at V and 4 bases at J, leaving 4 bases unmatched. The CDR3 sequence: CASSFGTGGFTEAFF. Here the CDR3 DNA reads TGTGCCAGCAGCTTCGGGACAGGGGGTTTCACTGAAGCTTTCTTT.

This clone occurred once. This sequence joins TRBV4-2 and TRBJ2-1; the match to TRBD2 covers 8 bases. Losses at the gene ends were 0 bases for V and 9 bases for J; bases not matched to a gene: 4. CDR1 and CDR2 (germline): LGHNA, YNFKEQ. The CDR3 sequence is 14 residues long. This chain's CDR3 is CASSQEPRGGEQFF. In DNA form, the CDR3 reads TGTGCCAGCAGCCAAGAGCCCCGGGGGGGTGAGCAGTTCTTC.

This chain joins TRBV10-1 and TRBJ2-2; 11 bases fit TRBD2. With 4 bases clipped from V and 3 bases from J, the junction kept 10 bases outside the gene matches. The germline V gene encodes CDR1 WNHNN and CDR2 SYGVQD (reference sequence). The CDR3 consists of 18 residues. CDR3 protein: CASSGSTSGKTDTGELFF. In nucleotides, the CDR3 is TGCGCCAGCAGTGGGTCGACTAGCGGGAAGACGGACACCGGGGAGCTGTTTTTT.

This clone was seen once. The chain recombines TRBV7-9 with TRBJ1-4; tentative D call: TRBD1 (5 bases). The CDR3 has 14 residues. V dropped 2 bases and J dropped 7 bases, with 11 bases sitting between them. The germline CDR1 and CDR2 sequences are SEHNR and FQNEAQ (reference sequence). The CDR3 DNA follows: TGTGCCAGCAGCTTAAGCCAGGGCCCTGAAAAACTGTTTTTT. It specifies CASSLSQGPEKLFF.